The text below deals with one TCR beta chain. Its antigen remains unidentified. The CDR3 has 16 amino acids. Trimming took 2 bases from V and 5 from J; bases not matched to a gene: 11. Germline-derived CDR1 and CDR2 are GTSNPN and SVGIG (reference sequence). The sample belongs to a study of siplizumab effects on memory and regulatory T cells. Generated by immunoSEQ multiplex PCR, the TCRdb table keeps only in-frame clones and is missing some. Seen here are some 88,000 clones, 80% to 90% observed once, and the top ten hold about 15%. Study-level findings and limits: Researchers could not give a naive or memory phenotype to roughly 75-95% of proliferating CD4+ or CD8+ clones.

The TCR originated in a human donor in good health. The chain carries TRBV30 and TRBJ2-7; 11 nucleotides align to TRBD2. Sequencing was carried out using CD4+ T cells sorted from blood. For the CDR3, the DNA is TGTGCCTGGAGTTTGGGACTAGCGGAAGGGCCGGACGAGCAGTACTTC. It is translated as CAWSLGLAEGPDEQYF.